This T cell receptor beta chain was retrieved from a study of blood T cell repertoires in COVID-19. The overall study: COVID-19 samples, acute and convalescent, were from the United States, Italy and Spain.

CDR1 is GTSNPN and CDR2 is SVGIG in the germline V gene (reference sequence). V lost 2 bases and J 3 bases, leaving 14 bases between the germline ends. CDR3 size: 15 residues. The table lists this clone with a few counts. The protocol was immunoSEQ multiplex PCR, while the TCRdb copy is restricted to in-frame clones and leaves out a portion. Of roughly 100,000 clones in the sample, about nine tenths were seen once. The chain joins TRBV30 to TRBJ1-3; a possible D gene is TRBD1 (6 bases). The sequenced sample was peripheral blood. This receptor was identified in a woman aged 45 to 65 with COVID-19, enrolled during active disease. CDR3 residues: CAWSKPRGHGNTIYF. The CDR3 DNA sequence: TGTGCCTGGAGTAAACCTAGGGGACATGGAAACACCATATATTTT.